This is a list of T cell receptor beta chains from one sample in a study of regulatory T cells in long-lasting Graves disease. Each CDR3 protein gets one entry after TCRdb re-called the multiplex PCR reads with MiXCR. Of approximately 300,000 distinct CDR3 sequences in the sample, 18% were seen once. Sample: peripheral blood mononuclear cells (PBMCs), taken at new diagnosis, from a patient treated with antithyroid drugs. All receptors come from a female donor with Graves disease. Both conserved end residues are part of each CDR3. The order of the fields is J gene, clone size, D gene, V gene, CDR3 protein, CDR3 DNA. The D gene is left open where the match is weak. Rows may omit the clone size; those that give it use once, few, many or a size class.

>TRBJ2-2|many|NA|TRBV29-1
CSVEMTRTVSGELFF
TGCAGCGTTGAAATGACTCGGACGGTATCCGGGGAGCTGTTTTTT
>TRBJ2-1|NA|TRBD2|TRBV11-2
CASRWTSGNFNEQFF
TGTGCCAGCAGATGGACTAGCGGGAACTTCAATGAGCAGTTCTTC
>TRBJ1-6|NA|NA|TRBV11-1
CAGGEGEGSPLHF
TGTGCCGGGGGCGAGGGTGAAGGTTCACCCCTCCACTTT
>TRBJ2-1|few|NA|TRBV19
CASSIDGKFPYNEQFF
TGTGCCAGTAGTATAGATGGGAAGTTCCCCTACAATGAGCAGTTCTTC
>TRBJ2-1|many|NA|TRBV3-1
CASSQEAGSYNEQFF
TGTGCCAGCAGCCAAGAGGCGGGATCCTACAATGAGCAGTTCTTC
>TRBJ2-7|NA|NA|TRBV13
CASSHKRGGVPYEQYF
TGTGCCAGCAGCCACAAGAGGGGGGGGGTACCCTACGAGCAGTACTTC
>TRBJ1-1|few|NA|TRBV9
CASTEGHRPFPDTEAFF
TGTGCCAGCACCGAAGGACACAGACCCTTCCCGGACACTGAAGCTTTCTTT
>TRBJ2-2|many|NA|TRBV10-3
CAISEFVDRDGAWELFF
TGTGCCATCAGTGAGTTTGTAGACCGGGACGGCGCTTGGGAGCTGTTTTTT
>TRBJ2-2|many|TRBD2|TRBV6-5
CASSYELAGAGELFF
TGTGCCAGCAGTTACGAGCTAGCGGGAGCAGGGGAGCTGTTTTTT
>TRBJ1-1|many|TRBD1|TRBV12-3/TRBV12-4
CASSVTGTEAFF
TGTGCCAGCAGCGTGACAGGGACTGAAGCTTTCTTT
>TRBJ2-7|NA|NA|TRBV27
CASSLSSNSYEQYF
TGTGCCAGCAGTTTATCGTCGAACTCCTACGAGCAGTACTTC
>TRBJ2-1|NA|NA|TRBV13
CASSLGFPRGSSYNEQFF
TGTGCCAGCAGCTTAGGCTTTCCGCGGGGCAGCTCCTACAATGAGCAGTTCTTC
>TRBJ2-7|many|TRBD1|TRBV20-1
CSARGAEGASYEQYF
TGCAGTGCTAGGGGAGCCGAGGGGGCATCCTACGAGCAGTACTTC
>TRBJ2-7|NA|TRBD2|TRBV12-3/TRBV12-4
CASSLLAGVNEQYF
TGTGCCAGCAGTCTACTAGCGGGAGTGAACGAGCAGTACTTC
>TRBJ1-1|NA|NA|TRBV27
CASRGGGRTEAFF
TGTGCCAGCAGGGGGGGGGGACGCACTGAAGCTTTCTTT
>TRBJ1-4|NA|TRBD1|TRBV9
CASSKGQGQLFF
TGTGCCAGCAGCAAGGGACAGGGGCAACTGTTTTTT
>TRBJ2-6|many|NA|TRBV24-1
CAISPGSGANVLTF
TGTGCCATCTCACCCGGGTCCGGGGCCAACGTCCTGACTTTC
>TRBJ2-2|many|TRBD2|TRBV28
CASSSPLAGILNTGELFF
TGTGCCAGCAGCTCCCCGCTAGCGGGGATTCTGAACACCGGGGAGCTGTTTTTT
>TRBJ2-1|many|NA|TRBV7-8
CASRQPTGDEQFF
TGTGCCAGCAGACAACCAACGGGGGATGAGCAGTTCTTC
>TRBJ2-7|NA|NA|TRBV29-1
CSALSPGEEQYF
TGCAGCGCTCTCTCGCCAGGGGAAGAGCAGTACTTC
>TRBJ2-5|NA|TRBD1|TRBV5-1
CASSFQTGTQETQYF
TGCGCCAGCAGCTTCCAGACAGGGACCCAAGAGACCCAGTACTTC
>TRBJ1-2|many|NA|TRBV2
CASALGITYGYTF
TGTGCCAGCGCACTGGGGATCACTTATGGCTACACCTTC